This TCR beta chain was sequenced for a study of OX40 agonist ivuxolimab in advanced cancers. Overall study: In this cohort, patients received ivuxolimab, an agonistic anti-OX40 (CD134) antibody.

Trimming took 5 bases from V and 3 from J, leaving 17 bases between them. CDR1 and CDR2 (germline): SGHAT, FQNNGV. The CDR3 is 15 amino acids. This clone was picked up a small number of times. Assay: immunoSEQ multiplex PCR; the TCRdb copy retains only in-frame clones and omits some. The repertoire holds 90,000 to 100,000 clones, with about 85% as singletons. Prior autoimmune disease or systemic immunosuppression barred patients. At baseline, cycle 4 day 1, and cycle 7 day 1, blood was sampled. The sample in question was CD4+ or CD8+ T cells sorted from blood, obtained in a trial of the OX40 agonist ivuxolimab. This chain uses TRBV11-2 with TRBJ2-7; unclear D gene. This TCR was sampled from an adult with an advanced solid tumor such as melanoma, head and neck, liver or kidney cancer. This CDR3 is CASSPLWGPGYEQYV. The CDR3, as DNA: TGTGCCAGCAGCCCGCTGTGGGGTCCGGGCTACGAGCAGTACGTC.